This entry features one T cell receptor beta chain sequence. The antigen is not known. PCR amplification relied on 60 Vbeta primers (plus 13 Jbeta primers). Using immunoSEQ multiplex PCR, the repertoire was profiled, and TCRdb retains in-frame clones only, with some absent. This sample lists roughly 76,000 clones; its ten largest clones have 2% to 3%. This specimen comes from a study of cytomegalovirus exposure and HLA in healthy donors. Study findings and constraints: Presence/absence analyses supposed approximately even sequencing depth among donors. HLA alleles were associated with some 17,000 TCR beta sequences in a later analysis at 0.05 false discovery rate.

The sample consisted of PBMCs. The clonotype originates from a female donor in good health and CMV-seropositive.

The CDR3 nucleotides read TGTGCCAGCAGCTTTCAGGGGGGCACTGAAGCTTTCTTT. The encoded protein is CASSFQGGTEAFF. The chain joins TRBV5-8 to TRBJ1-1; TRBD1 aligns across 7 bases. CDR1 and CDR2 from the germline V gene are SGHTS and YDEGEE. There are 13 residues in the CDR3. After removal of 2 bases from V and 4 bases from J, the junction contained 2 bases not matched to a gene.